These T cell receptor beta chains were read from a single sample in a study of blood T cell repertoires in COVID-19. The assay was immunoSEQ multiplex PCR, and TCRdb's table has in-frame clones only and misses some. The sample carries 150,000 to 200,000 clones, 84% recorded once. The sequencing input was peripheral blood. These receptor sequences come from a woman of 80 years or more with COVID-19, enrolled during active disease. The CDR3 runs from the conserved cysteine through the conserved F or W. The D gene is left open where the match is weak. Size is stated for part of the rows, as once, few or many counts, or as a class when the clone is expanded.

cdr3_aa cdr3_nt v_call clone_size j_call d_call
CASLWLRGPGELFF TGTGCCAGCCTCTGGTTGCGCGGGCCCGGGGAGCTGTTTTTT TRBV5-6 NA TRBJ2-2 NA
CASSIGLAGGGGTGELFF TGTGCCAGCAGCATTGGACTAGCGGGAGGGGGAGGCACCGGGGAGCTGTTTTTT TRBV9 NA TRBJ2-2 TRBD2
CASRKGAIYEQYF TGTGCCAGCAGGAAGGGGGCTATCTACGAGCAGTACTTC TRBV7-2 NA TRBJ2-7 TRBD1
CSVDTQGGNEQFF TGCAGCGTTGACACCCAGGGGGGAAATGAGCAGTTCTTC TRBV29-1 NA TRBJ2-1 NA
CASRLGSEQYF TGTGCCAGCCGCCTCGGGAGCGAGCAGTACTTC TRBV11-2 NA TRBJ2-7 NA
CASRLAGVSGANVLTF TGCGCCAGCCGGCTAGCGGGAGTCTCTGGGGCCAACGTCCTGACTTTC TRBV5-1 NA TRBJ2-6 TRBD2
CASSLRGLYEQYF TGTGCCAGCAGTTTGAGGGGGCTGTACGAGCAGTACTTC TRBV27 NA TRBJ2-7 TRBD1
CASSYREGTGELFF TGTGCCAGCAGCTACAGGGAAGGCACCGGGGAGCTGTTTTTT TRBV11-2 NA TRBJ2-2 NA
CASSVVLADYNEQFF TGTGCCAGCAGCGTAGTTCTAGCGGACTACAATGAGCAGTTCTTC TRBV9 few TRBJ2-1 TRBD2
CASSFLAGVYNEQFF TGTGCCAGCAGCTTTTTGGCGGGAGTTTACAATGAGCAGTTCTTC TRBV11-2 NA TRBJ2-1 TRBD2